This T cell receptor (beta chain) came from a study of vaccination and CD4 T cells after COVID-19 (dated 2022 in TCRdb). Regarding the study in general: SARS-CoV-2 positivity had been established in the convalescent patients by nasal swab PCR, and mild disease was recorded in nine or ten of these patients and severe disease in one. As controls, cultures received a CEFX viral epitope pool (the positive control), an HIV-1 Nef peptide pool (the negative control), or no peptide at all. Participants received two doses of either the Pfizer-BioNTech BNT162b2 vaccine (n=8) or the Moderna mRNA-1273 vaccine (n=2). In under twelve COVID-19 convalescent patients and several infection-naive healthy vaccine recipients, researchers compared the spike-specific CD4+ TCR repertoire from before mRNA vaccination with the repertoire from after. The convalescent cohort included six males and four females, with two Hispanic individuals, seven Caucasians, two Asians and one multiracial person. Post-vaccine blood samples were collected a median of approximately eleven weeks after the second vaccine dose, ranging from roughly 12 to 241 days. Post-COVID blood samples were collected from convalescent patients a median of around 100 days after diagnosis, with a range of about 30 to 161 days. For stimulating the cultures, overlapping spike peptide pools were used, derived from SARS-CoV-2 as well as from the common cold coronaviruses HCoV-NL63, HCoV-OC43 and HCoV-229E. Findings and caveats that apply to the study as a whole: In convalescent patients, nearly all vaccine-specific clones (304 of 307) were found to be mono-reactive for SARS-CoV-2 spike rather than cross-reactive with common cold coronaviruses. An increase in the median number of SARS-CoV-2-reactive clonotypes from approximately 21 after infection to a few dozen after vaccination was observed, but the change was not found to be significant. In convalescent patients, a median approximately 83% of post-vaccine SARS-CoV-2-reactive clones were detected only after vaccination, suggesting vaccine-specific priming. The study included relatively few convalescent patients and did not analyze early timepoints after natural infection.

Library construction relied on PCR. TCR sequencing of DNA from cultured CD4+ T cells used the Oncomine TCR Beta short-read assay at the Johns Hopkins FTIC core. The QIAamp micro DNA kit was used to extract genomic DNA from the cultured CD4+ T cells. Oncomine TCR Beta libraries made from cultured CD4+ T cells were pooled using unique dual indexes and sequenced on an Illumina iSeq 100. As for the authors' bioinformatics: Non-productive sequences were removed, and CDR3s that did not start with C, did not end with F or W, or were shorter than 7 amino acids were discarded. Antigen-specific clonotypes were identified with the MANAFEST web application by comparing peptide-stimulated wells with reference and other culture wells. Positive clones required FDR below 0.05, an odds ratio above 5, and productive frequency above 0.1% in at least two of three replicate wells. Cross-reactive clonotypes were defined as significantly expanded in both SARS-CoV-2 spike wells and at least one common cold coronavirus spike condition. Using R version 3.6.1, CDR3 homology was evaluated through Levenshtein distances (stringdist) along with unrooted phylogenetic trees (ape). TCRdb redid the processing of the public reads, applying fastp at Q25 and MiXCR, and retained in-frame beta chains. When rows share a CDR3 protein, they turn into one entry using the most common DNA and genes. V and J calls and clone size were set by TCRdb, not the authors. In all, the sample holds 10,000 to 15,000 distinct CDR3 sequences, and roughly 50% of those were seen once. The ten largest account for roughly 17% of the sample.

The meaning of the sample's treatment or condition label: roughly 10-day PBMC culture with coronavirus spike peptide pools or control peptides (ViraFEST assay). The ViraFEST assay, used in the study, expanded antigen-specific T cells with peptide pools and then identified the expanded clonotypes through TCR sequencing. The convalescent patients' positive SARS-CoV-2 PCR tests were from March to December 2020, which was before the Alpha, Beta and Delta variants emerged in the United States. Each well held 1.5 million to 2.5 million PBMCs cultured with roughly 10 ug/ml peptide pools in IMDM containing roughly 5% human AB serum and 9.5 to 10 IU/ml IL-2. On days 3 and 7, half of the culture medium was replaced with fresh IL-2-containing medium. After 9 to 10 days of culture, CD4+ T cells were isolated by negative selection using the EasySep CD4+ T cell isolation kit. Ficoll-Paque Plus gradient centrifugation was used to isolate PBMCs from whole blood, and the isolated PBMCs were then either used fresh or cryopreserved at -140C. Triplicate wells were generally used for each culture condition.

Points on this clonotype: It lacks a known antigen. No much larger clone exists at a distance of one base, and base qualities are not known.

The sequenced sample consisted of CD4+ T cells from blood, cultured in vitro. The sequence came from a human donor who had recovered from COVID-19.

The DNA sequence is given as TGTGCCACCAGCCTAAGACTAGCGGGAGGCCGCGTGAGCGATGAGCAGTTCTTC. This gives the protein CATSLRLAGGRVSDEQFF. The V gene is TRBV15 and the J gene is TRBJ2-1, with 13 junctional bases fitting TRBD2. Relative to germline, V is missing 5 bases and J is missing 8 bases, with 15 bases of the junction outside any gene match. The germline V gene (reference sequence) yields LNHNV for CDR1 and YYDKDF for CDR2. The CDR3 numbers 18 residues from cysteine through phenylalanine. Just the 54-base CDR3 DNA is kept, in frame starting at base 1.